This TCR beta chain originates from a study of cytotoxic CD8 clonotypes in ibrutinib-treated CLL (dated by TCRdb to about 2021). Background on the whole study: The cohort was composed of about 10 relapsed/refractory and fewer than 16 treatment-naive patients; IGHV unmutated status was identified in 17 to 18 patients. Partial responses were observed in 24 patients and complete responses in 2; after a median follow-up of about 69 months, remission was maintained in 15 or so patients and progression was observed in about twelve. The response samples were drawn at a median of approximately 11 months into treatment, with a range of roughly 6 to 36 months. An average of about 250,000 productive templates and roughly 94,000 productive rearrangements was obtained per sample. Of the 86 participants in the trial, roughly 26 had longitudinal samples available. Cryopreserved peripheral blood mononuclear cells were obtained before treatment, at response, and at either sustained remission or disease progression. Every remission and progressive disease sample was obtained while ibrutinib was still being received by the patients.

From the cysteine up to the phenylalanine, the CDR3 has a length of 15 residues. Just CDR3 DNA is preserved here, 45 bases in frame from base 1. Taken from the germline V gene (reference sequence), the CDR1 and CDR2 loops are SEHNR and FQNEAQ. V ends up 5 bases short and J 8 bases short, with an unmatched junction base count of 7. A MiSeq instrument was used for deep resolution sequencing, which targeted depths ranging from 1 in 1 million up to 1 in 200,000 T cells, with coverage averaging 10x for each clonotype. The immunoSEQ hsTCRB Kit was used to generate TCR beta libraries. Processing in the source paper ran as follows. ImmunoSEQ Data Assistant and ImmunoSEQ Analyzer were used for data analysis, and V, D and J genes were assigned according to IMGT definitions. Clonality, which ranges from 0 to 1, was calculated as one minus the normalized Shannon entropy of productive rearrangement frequencies. Public clonotype analysis was restricted to overrepresented clonotypes comprising at least 0.05% of each patient's repertoire. Some 13 age-matched healthy donor repertoires from immuneACCESS served as clonality controls. This immuneACCESS table, as held by TCRdb, lists in-frame sequences with V and J called but not all clones. Of the missing ones, under half trace to an unresolved V gene in checked studies; the others have no known cause. The V and J calls and clone size were taken over from that table, and D and trimming were inferred from the DNA. The sample yields approximately 84,000 clones; 75% to 85% were counted once. Of the sample, 4% to 5.5% is held by the ten largest clones.

Broader findings and caveats from the paper: Public clonotypes were found to be uncommon and were observed to contract or remain stable during treatment; the increase in clonality was shown to reflect expansion of private clonotypes at ibrutinib response. Clonality increased at ibrutinib response, stayed stable in sustained remission, and fell back toward baseline at progression. Sustained-remission and progressing patients did not have matched sampling times, and lymph node repertoires were not examined. At baseline, clonality was higher than in age-matched healthy donors and showed a strong correlation with circulating CD8+ T-cell counts.

As to this clone: What antigen it recognizes has not been identified. No much larger clone exists at a distance of one base, and base qualities are not known.

This sample's time point label indicates: eleven to twelve months on ibrutinib. For TCR beta library preparation, approximately 2 micrograms of genomic DNA were extracted from the cryopreserved PBMCs. High-throughput TCR beta sequencing was performed on longitudinal blood samples from CLL patients receiving ibrutinib monotherapy. The patients took part in an open-label, single-center phase 2 trial of ibrutinib monotherapy. The source material was PBMCs, sampled after 12 months of ibrutinib treatment. The receptor was isolated from a human donor with chronic lymphocytic leukemia. Recombination linked TRBV7-9 to TRBJ2-1; TRBD2 matches 12 bases in the middle. CDR3 region: CASSLRLAGVYEQFF. The DNA sequence is as follows: TGTGCCAGCAGCCTCCGACTAGCGGGAGTGTATGAGCAGTTCTTC.